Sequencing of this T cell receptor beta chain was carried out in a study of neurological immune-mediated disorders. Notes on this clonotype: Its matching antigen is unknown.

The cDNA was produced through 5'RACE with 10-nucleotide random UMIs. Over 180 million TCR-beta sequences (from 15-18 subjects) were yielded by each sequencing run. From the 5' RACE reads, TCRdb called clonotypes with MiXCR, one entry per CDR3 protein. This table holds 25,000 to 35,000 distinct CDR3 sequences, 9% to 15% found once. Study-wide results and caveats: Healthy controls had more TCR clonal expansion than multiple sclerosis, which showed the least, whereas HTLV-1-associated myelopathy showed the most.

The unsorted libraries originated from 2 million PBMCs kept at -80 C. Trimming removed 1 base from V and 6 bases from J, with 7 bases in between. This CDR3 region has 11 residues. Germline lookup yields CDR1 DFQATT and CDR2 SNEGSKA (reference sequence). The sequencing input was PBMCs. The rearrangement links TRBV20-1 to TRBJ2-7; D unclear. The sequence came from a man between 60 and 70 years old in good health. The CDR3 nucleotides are TGCAGTGCTAGAGTCCTGGTCGAGCAGTACTTC. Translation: CSARVLVEQYF.